This TCR beta chain derives from a study of blood T cell repertoires in COVID-19. The CDR3 runs to 14 residues. Germline V gene lookup returns CDR1 SGHTA and CDR2 FQGTGA. V lost 2 bases, J lost 8 bases, and 15 bases lay in between. TCRdb keeps only in-frame clones here, not all; method: immunoSEQ multiplex PCR. The data hold approximately 140,000 clones, with approximately 83% observed a single time. The specimen sequenced was peripheral blood. The chain carries TRBV7-3 and TRBJ1-2; D gene unclear. The TCR originated in a man between 65 and 79 years old with acute or convalescent COVID-19. CDR3 in amino acids: CASSLGGPGDGYTF. CDR3 in DNA: TGTGCCAGCAGCTTAGGCGGCCCGGGAGACGGCTACACCTTC. Based on the CDR3 plus reference TRBV7-3 and TRBJ1-2, the full variable domain is GAGVSQTPSNKVTEKGKYVELRCDPISGHTALYWYRQSLGQGPEFLIYFQGTGAADDSGLPNDRFFAVRPEGSVSTLKIQRTERGDSAVYLCASSLGGPGDGYTFGSGTRLTVV.